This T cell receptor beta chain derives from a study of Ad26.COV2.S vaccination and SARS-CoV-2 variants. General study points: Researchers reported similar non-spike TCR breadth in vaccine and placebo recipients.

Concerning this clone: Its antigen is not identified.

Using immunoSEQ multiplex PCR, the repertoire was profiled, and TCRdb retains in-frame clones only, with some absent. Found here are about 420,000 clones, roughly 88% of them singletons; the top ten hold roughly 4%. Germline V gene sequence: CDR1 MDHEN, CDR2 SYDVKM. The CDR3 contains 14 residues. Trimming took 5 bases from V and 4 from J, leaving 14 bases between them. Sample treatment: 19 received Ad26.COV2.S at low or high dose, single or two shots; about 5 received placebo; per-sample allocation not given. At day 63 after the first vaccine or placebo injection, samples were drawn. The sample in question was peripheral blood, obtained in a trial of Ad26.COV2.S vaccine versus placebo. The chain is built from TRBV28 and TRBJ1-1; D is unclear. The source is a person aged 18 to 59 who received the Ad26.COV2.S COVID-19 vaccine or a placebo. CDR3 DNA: TGTGCCAGCAGTGCAAGCATGGGAGGCACTGAAGCTTTCTTT. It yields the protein CASSASMGGTEAFF.